This T cell receptor beta chain comes out of a study of metastatic and nonmetastatic thyroid tumors. Turning to the study itself: A comparison of repertoires was made across blood and tumor or nodule tissue from malignant and benign thyroid patients.

This clone was observed a handful of times. Its antigen is currently unknown. Trimming cost V 6 bases and J 6 bases; bases outside gene matches: 5. The CDR3 is 13 residues long. The germline gives CDR1 MNHEY, CDR2 SMNVEV (reference sequence). All patients reached thyroid surgery having received no treatment beforehand. Study-level findings and limits: According to reports, the diversity of TCR beta was significantly higher in malignant thyroid tumors than in benign nodules, and this held in both blood and tumor samples.

Study processing details: Built for papillary thyroid cancer, a distant-metastasis classifier drew on CDR3 differences across clinicopathological groups. TCRdb reanalyzed the PCR reads with MiXCR. What appears here as the V and J calls and clone size reflects TCRdb's work, not the paper's. This sample has 10,000 to 15,000 clones; around 30% occur once, and the top ten carry roughly 11%. What was sequenced was tumor tissue. J is TRBJ1-1 and V is TRBV27, with TRBD1 matching over 9 bases. The sequence was collected from a female donor with papillary thyroid cancer or a benign thyroid nodule (not recorded which). Some clones in this sample may be carry-over from other donors' samples. The CDR3 here is CASRTGGRPEAFF. In DNA, the CDR3 is TGTGCCAGCAGGACAGGGGGGAGGCCTGAAGCTTTCTTT.